A single sample is the source of the 4 T cell receptor beta chains below, sequenced in a study of blood T cell repertoires in COVID-19. The assay was immunoSEQ multiplex PCR, and TCRdb's table has in-frame clones only and misses some. The sample contains 150,000 to 200,000 clones, around 90% of which appear only once. What was sequenced was peripheral blood. The receptors were sampled from a man over 45 with acute or convalescent COVID-19.

The rearrangement links TRBV28 to TRBJ2-3, with D maybe TRBD1 (5 bases). The CDR3 extends over 15 amino acids. V shed 4 bases and J shed 1 base, with 12 bases lying between them. CDR1 and CDR2 from the germline V gene are MDHEN and SYDVKM. The CDR3 region is CASSSDQTGTDTQYF. CDR3 DNA: TGTGCCAGCAGTTCCGACCAGACAGGCACAGATACGCAGTATTTT. Based on the CDR3 plus reference TRBV28 and TRBJ2-3, the full variable domain is DVKVTQSSRYLVKRTGEKVFLECVQDMDHENMFWYRQDPGLGLRLIYFSYDVKMKEKGDIPEGYSVSREKKERFSLILESASTNQTSMYLCASSSDQTGTDTQYFGPGTRLTVL.

The chain links TRBV27 to TRBJ2-7; the match to TRBD1 covers 9 bases. CDR3 length: 15 residues. V gave up 6 bases and J gave up 5 bases; unmatched junction bases: 11. Germline V gene sequence: CDR1 MNHEY, CDR2 SMNVEV (reference sequence). CDR3 region: CASSKKGRQGDEQYV. The CDR3 nucleotides read TGTGCCAGCAGCAAAAAGGGAAGACAGGGGGACGAGCAGTACGTC.

The chain employs TRBV28 and TRBJ2-2, with D perhaps TRBD2 (5 bases). CDR1 and CDR2 from the germline V gene are MDHEN and SYDVKM. CDR3 length: 15 amino acids. V lost 7 bases and J lost 4, with 16 bases in between. Here the CDR3 reads CASTKEAPSTGELFF. The DNA for the CDR3 is TGTGCCAGCACAAAGGAGGCTCCGAGCACCGGGGAGCTGTTTTTT.

The chain is built from TRBV27 and TRBJ2-1; TRBD2 agrees at 9 bases. The CDR3 extends over 16 amino acids. V shed 5 bases, J shed 0 bases, and the junction held 5 bases outside the gene matches. Germline CDR1 reads MNHEY; CDR2 reads SMNVEV (reference sequence). This CDR3 is CASSLAGTYSYNEQFF. The CDR3 DNA reads as TGTGCCAGCAGTCTAGCGGGGACCTACTCCTACAATGAGCAGTTCTTC.